These 20 T cell receptor beta chains were sequenced from one sample in a study of vaccination effects on CD4 cells after COVID-19. Measured with immunoSEQ multiplex PCR; TCRdb has only the in-frame clones, and not every one. The sample includes tens of thousands of clones, approximately 69% seen only once; the top ten take about 8.4%. Their target antigens are unknown. ViraFEST used viral peptide pools to expand antigen-specific CD4+ T cells before sequencing. With about ten days of culture completed, CD4+ T cells were isolated. All study participants received two doses of BNT162b2 or mRNA-1273 vaccine. Sample: CD4+ T cells from PBMCs cultured with SARS-CoV-2 spike peptides, taken after COVID-19 vaccination. The receptor source for this set is a human donor who received a COVID-19 vaccine.

This sequence joins TRBV5-5 and TRBJ2-3; 9 nucleotides align to TRBD2. Germline V gene data show CDR1 as SGHKS and CDR2 as YYEKEE (reference sequence). The CDR3 contains 16 residues. V gave up 1 base and J gave up 4 bases; unmatched junction bases: 7. CDR3 sequence: CASSLRAGGFADTQYF. In nucleotides, the CDR3 is TGTGCCAGCAGCTTGCGGGCGGGAGGGTTCGCAGATACGCAGTATTTT.

The rearrangement links TRBV29-1 to TRBJ2-7; possibly TRBD2 for D (7 bases). Germline V gives CDR1 SQVTM, CDR2 ANQGSEA. Trimming pared 5 bases from V and 7 bases from J, leaving 15 bases between. The CDR3 contains 12 residues. CDR3 nucleotides: TGCAGCGTTCTATCCGGGGGGCGGGAGCAGTACTTC. Its protein is CSVLSGGREQYF.

The rearrangement links TRBV5-1 to TRBJ2-3, with 10 positions matching TRBD2. With V trimmed by 2 bases and J by 2 bases, 5 bases remained unmatched. Germline V lookup: CDR1 SGHRS, CDR2 YFSETQ. The CDR3 runs 16 residues. The CDR3 region has the DNA TGCGCCAGCAGCTTAGGGACTAGCGAGCTCACAGATACGCAGTATTTT. Its translation: CASSLGTSELTDTQYF.

The chain couples TRBV6-1 to TRBJ1-6, with D possibly being TRBD1 (6 bases). The CDR3 runs to 15 residues. The V end was cut by 2 bases, the J end by 9 bases, with 14 bases between. Germline V CDR1 and CDR2: MNHNS, SASEGT. CDR3 sequence: CASSEFQGQSSPLHF. As DNA, the CDR3 is TGTGCCAGCAGTGAATTTCAGGGGCAGTCTTCACCCCTCCACTTT.

This clone has just a few counts. The J gene is TRBJ2-3, the V gene TRBV7-9, with 7 bases that match TRBD2. CDR3 length equals 13 residues. CDR1 SEHNR and CDR2 FQNEAQ come from the germline V gene (reference sequence). After removal of 5 bases from V and 6 bases from J, the junction contained 5 bases not matched to a gene. The CDR3 reads CASSPRTSDTQYF. The CDR3 DNA reads TGTGCCAGCAGCCCAAGGACTAGTGATACGCAGTATTTT.

The chain links TRBV6-2 or TRBV6-3 to TRBJ1-5; 8 bases are a match to TRBD1. CDR1 is MNHEY, CDR2 SVGEGT, per germline. V lost 4 bases to trimming and J lost 3 bases; unmatched junction nucleotides: 11. This CDR3 has 17 amino acids. The CDR3 reads CASSFESGQGPNQPQHF. The CDR3 DNA is TGTGCCAGCAGTTTCGAATCCGGACAGGGCCCCAATCAGCCCCAGCATTTT.

The rearrangement links TRBV5-5 to TRBJ2-1, with 8 bases aligning to TRBD2. This CDR3 region has 16 residues. Germline V gives CDR1 SGHKS, CDR2 YYEKEE (reference sequence). J gave up 15 bases and V 2 bases, and 19 bases lay outside the gene matches. CDR3 DNA: TGTGCCAGCAGCTTAACAGGCGACCAGGGACTAGGCAATTTGTTCTTC. Its protein product is CASSLTGDQGLGNLFF. The whole variable domain, filled in from reference TRBV5-5 and TRBJ2-1, reads DAGVTQSPTHLIKTRGQQVTLRCSPISGHKSVSWYQQVLGQGPQFIFQYYEKEERGRGNFPDRFSARQFPNYSSELNVNALLLGDSALYLCASSLTGDQGLGNLFFGPGTRLTVL.

This clone was counted a few times. The chain employs TRBV11-2 and TRBJ1-1; 7 nucleotides agree with TRBD1. Germline CDR1 and CDR2: SGHAT and FQNNGV. The CDR3 totals 15 residues. V lost 1 base and J lost 7; bases outside the gene matches: 9. DNA of the CDR3: TGTGCCAGCAGCTTAGGCCCCGGGACAGTGATTGAAGCTTTCTTT. Amino acids: CASSLGPGTVIEAFF.

The CDR3 is CASSLVSENTGELFF. Written as DNA, the CDR3 is TGCGCCAGCAGCTTGGTGTCAGAAAACACCGGGGAGCTGTTTTTT. The genes are TRBV5-1 and TRBJ2-2; D gene uncertain. CDR1 and CDR2 (germline): SGHRS, YFSETQ. The CDR3 runs 15 residues. The V gene lost 0 bases and the J gene lost 2 bases, with 8 bases spanning the gap.

This clone was seen more than once but under ten times. The chain uses TRBV7-9 and TRBJ1-3; D call uncertain. Germline lookup yields CDR1 SEHNR and CDR2 FQNEAQ (reference sequence). Trimming took off 1 base at V and 2 bases at J, with 6 bases between the two ends. There are 14 residues in the CDR3. Here the CDR3 DNA reads TGTGCCAGCAGCTTAGGGGGAGCTGGAAACACCATATATTTT. It codes for CASSLGGAGNTIYF.

This clone was picked up one time. This rearrangement joins TRBV23-1 to TRBJ1-3; the match to TRBD1 covers 7 bases. TRBV23-1 is an open reading frame, and its role is uncertain. CDR3 length: 17 residues. V was clipped by 6 bases and J by 1 base; unmatched bases: 12. CDR3 coding DNA: TGCGCCAGCAGACCCCCGGGACAGTTGAGTTCTGGAAACACCATATATTTT. Translating gives CASRPPGQLSSGNTIYF.

This clone appeared once. V gene TRBV20-1 combines with J gene TRBJ1-1; D not resolved. The CDR3 totals 12 residues. V lost 3 bases and J 2 bases, leaving 7 bases between the germline ends. Germline loops: CDR1 DFQATT, CDR2 SNEGSKA (reference sequence). The CDR3 DNA reads TGCAGTGCTAGTAAGGGAAACACTGAAGCTTTCTTT. This translates into CSASKGNTEAFF.

The chain carries TRBV10-1 and TRBJ2-7; 14 positions agree with TRBD2. The germline gives CDR1 WNHNN, CDR2 SYGVQD (reference sequence). The CDR3 length is 14 residues. V lost 7 bases to trimming and J lost 7 bases; unmatched junction nucleotides: 6. CDR3: CASTGTSGSWEQYF. CDR3 DNA: TGCGCCAGCACCGGGACTAGCGGGAGCTGGGAGCAGTACTTC.

V and J are TRBV27 and TRBJ2-1, with TRBD2 as a possible D gene (5 bases). From germline, CDR1 is MNHEY and CDR2 SMNVEV (reference sequence). V gave up 2 bases and J gave up 4 bases, with 9 bases separating them. The CDR3 is 14 amino acids. CDR3 nucleotide sequence: TGTGCCAGCAGTTTACGGGGTTCGTACAATGAGCAGTTCTTC. The encoded protein is CASSLRGSYNEQFF.

The rearrangement joins TRBV7-2 to TRBJ1-1; D possibly corresponds to TRBD1 (5 bases). CDR1 SGHTA and CDR2 FQGNSA come from the germline V gene. The CDR3 extends over 14 amino acids. The ends were cut back, 5 bases at V and 1 base at J, with 11 bases in the middle. CDR3 protein: CASSRGRTNTEAFF. CDR3 DNA: TGTGCCAGCAGCCGGGGACGGACGAACACTGAAGCTTTCTTT.

This chain joins TRBV6-5 and TRBJ2-2; unclear D gene. Trimming took off 6 bases at V and 3 bases at J, with 11 bases between the two ends. Germline CDR1 MNHEY, CDR2 SVGAGI. The CDR3 covers 14 residues. This CDR3 reads CASRILWDTGELFF. The CDR3 DNA follows: TGTGCCAGCAGAATTCTCTGGGACACCGGGGAGCTGTTTTTT.

The chain combines TRBV18 with TRBJ1-2; a weak D match, TRBD1 (5 bases). CDR1 and CDR2 from the germline V gene are KGHSH and LQKENI. The CDR3 sequence is 13 residues long. With 3 bases removed from V and 6 bases from J, the gap between germline ends came to 11 bases. CDR3 sequence: CASSPATENGYTF. DNA of the CDR3: TGTGCCAGCTCACCTGCGACAGAGAATGGCTACACCTTC.

V and J are TRBV7-9 and TRBJ2-3; D is possibly TRBD1 (6 bases). The V end lost 10 bases, the J end lost 1 base, and 15 bases lay between the germline ends. The CDR3 extends over 14 amino acids. Per the germline V gene, CDR1 is SEHNR and CDR2 is FQNEAQ (reference sequence). CDR3 amino acids: CAIDAGARTDTQYF. The CDR3 nucleotides are TGTGCCATCGACGCAGGGGCTCGCACAGATACGCAGTATTTT.

The rearrangement joins TRBV2 to TRBJ2-5, with 12 bases identical to TRBD1. With 8 bases clipped from V and 4 bases from J, the junction kept 5 bases outside the gene matches. The CDR3 is made up of 14 amino acids. From germline, CDR1 is SNHLY and CDR2 FYNNEI. DNA for the CDR3: TGTGCCAGCCCAGGGACAGGGGGCGGAGAGACCCAGTACTTC. This translates into CASPGTGGGETQYF.

The chain combines TRBV13 with TRBJ2-3, with D possibly being TRBD2 (5 bases). V shed 4 bases and J shed 13 bases, with 12 bases lying between them. The CDR3 covers 11 residues. CDR1 and CDR2 from the germline V gene are PRHDT and FYEKMQ (reference sequence). The CDR3 nucleotides are TGTGCCAGCAGCTCCGGGGAAACCAAGTATTTT. The encoded protein is CASSSGETKYF.